The 13 T cell receptor beta chains listed next were all sequenced from one sample in a study of regulatory T cells in long-lasting Graves disease (dated by TCRdb to about 2021). To prepare the library, multiplex PCR was applied. TCRdb records Illumina HiSeq 4000 as the sequencer. TCR beta libraries were built with iRepertoire HTBI primers and Arm-PCR amplification of CDR3 regions. TCRdb reprocessing: public reads trimmed at Q25 with fastp, clones called with MiXCR, in-frame beta chains kept. Every CDR3 protein is listed once, alongside the most common genes and DNA of its rows. The sample records 400,000 to 500,000 distinct CDR3 sequences, about 14% of which are singletons. Together, the top ten hold around a sixth of the sample. According to the study, the label for this sample's time point signals: newly diagnosed GD, antithyroid drugs for less than 3 months. For both TCR sequencing and RNA sequencing, RNA was extracted from PBMCs in TRIzol.

The sample also formed part of further work on T cells in Graves' hyperthyroidism and ophthalmopathy.

Here the sequenced sample was peripheral blood mononuclear cells (PBMCs), taken at new diagnosis, from a patient treated with antithyroid drugs. All receptors derive from a woman aged 45 to 65 with Graves disease. Donor details come from another sample of the same person, matched by shared clones.

In this sample, this clonotype turned up a few times. This rearrangement joins TRBV20-1 to TRBJ2-1; weak D call: TRBD2 (6 bases). Trimming removed 0 bases from V and 6 bases from J, with 15 bases in between. The CDR3 loop spans 15 amino acids. Germline V gene lookup returns CDR1 DFQATT and CDR2 SNEGSKA (reference sequence). The CDR3 here is CSAREWTTSTNEQFF. CDR3 in DNA: TGCAGTGCTAGAGAGTGGACTACTTCTACCAATGAGCAGTTCTTC.

This clonotype came up many times. The chain employs TRBV20-1 and TRBJ2-3; no clear D gene. Trimming removed 0 bases at V and 3 bases at J, with 10 bases between. The CDR3 length is 14 residues. The germline V gene has CDR1 DFQATT and CDR2 SNEGSKA (reference sequence). CDR3 bases: TGCAGTGCTAGAGATCCAATTTATACAGATACGCAGTATTTT. This sequence encodes CSARDPIYTDTQYF.

This clonotype appeared many times. The chain combines TRBV6-2 or TRBV6-3 with TRBJ2-2, with TRBD2 identical over 16 bases. The ends lost 2 bases at V and 7 bases at J; junction bases unmatched: 13. The CDR3 runs 20 residues. CDR1 and CDR2 (germline): MNHEY, SVGEGT. CDR3 nucleotide sequence: TGTGCCAGCAGTTACCGTCATCCGGGACTAGCGGGAGGGAGTGACGGGGAGCTGTTTTTT. It translates to CASSYRHPGLAGGSDGELFF.

This clonotype showed up many times. The chain is built from TRBV7-2 and TRBJ2-1; D gene unclear. V was pared by 5 bases and J by 0 bases, with 11 bases between. The CDR3 has 15 residues. Germline values: CDR1 SGHTA, CDR2 FQGNSA. CDR3 sequence reads: CASSPSFGSYNEQFF. The CDR3 bases are TGTGCCAGCAGCCCGAGCTTCGGCTCCTACAATGAGCAGTTCTTC.

Worth noting for this clonotype: A read error is likely, as this CDR3 ends without the conserved phenylalanine or tryptophan. This rearrangement joins TRBV18 to TRBJ1-5, with unresolved D. Per the germline V gene, CDR1 is KGHSH and CDR2 is LQKENI. The CDR3 contains 14 residues. With 3 bases removed from V and 2 bases from J, the gap between germline ends came to 8 bases. The CDR3 loop reads CASSPGGGNQPQHS. The CDR3 nucleotides read TGTGCCAGCTCACCGGGCGGAGGCAATCAGCCCCAGCATTCT.

The chain uses TRBV4-1 and TRBJ2-7; 7 bases agree with TRBD2. Germline V lookup: CDR1 MGHRA, CDR2 YSYEKL. Trimming took 2 bases from V and 3 from J; bases not matched to a gene: 13. The CDR3 contains 17 residues. The CDR3 is CASSQRWGGGPIYEQYF. CDR3 DNA: TGCGCCAGCAGCCAACGATGGGGGGGAGGCCCGATCTACGAGCAGTACTTC.

This clonotype was counted at least ten times. This chain links TRBV6-5 with TRBJ2-2, with a tentative D call TRBD2 (6 bases). Per germline, CDR1 MNHEY and CDR2 SVGAGI. Trimming removed 1 base from V and 4 bases from J, with 16 bases in between. The CDR3 extends over 17 amino acids. The CDR3 DNA reads TGTGCCAGCAGTTACTGGGATTTAGCGGAGAGCACCGGGGAGCTGTTTTTT. Its protein is CASSYWDLAESTGELFF.

In its sample, this clonotype was seen a few times. V gene TRBV25-1 combines with J gene TRBJ2-6; D remains unclear. Germline CDR1 is MGHDK and CDR2 is SYGVNS. The CDR3 is 14 residues long. V was shortened by 4 bases and J by 0 bases, with 4 bases between the two germline ends. The CDR3 spells CASSADSGANVLTF. CDR3 sequence (DNA): TGTGCCAGCAGTGCGGACTCTGGGGCCAACGTCCTGACTTTC.

This clonotype was found many times. This rearrangement joins TRBV7-8 to TRBJ2-1; D uncertain. Germline V gives CDR1 SGHVS, CDR2 FQNEAQ. The CDR3 has 13 residues. V lost 8 bases to trimming and J lost 9 bases, with 17 bases between them. The CDR3 spells CASQPRRWTEQFF. In DNA form, the CDR3 reads TGTGCCAGCCAACCACGCCGGTGGACTGAGCAGTTCTTC.

This clonotype was counted only a few times. This may be a read error: a much more frequent sequence differs by one nucleotide. V usage is TRBV12-3 or TRBV12-4 and J usage is TRBJ1-1; the D gene is possibly TRBD1 (5 bases). The CDR3 has 13 residues. The ends were cut back, 5 bases at V and 3 bases at J, with 10 bases in the middle. The CDR3 DNA reads TGTGCCAGCAGTCAGACAGAGGACACTGAAGCTTTCTTT. Protein sequence: CASSQTEDTEAFF.

This clonotype was recorded many times. The J gene is TRBJ2-1, the V gene TRBV20-1; TRBD2 aligns across 8 bases. The CDR3 has 14 residues. Trimming cost V 0 bases and J 6 bases; bases outside gene matches: 4. Germline V gene sequence: CDR1 DFQATT, CDR2 SNEGSKA (reference sequence). CDR3 sequence reads: CSARDVGRANEQFF. The CDR3 region has the DNA TGCAGTGCTAGAGACGTCGGGAGGGCCAATGAGCAGTTCTTC.

There are a few counts of this clonotype. This chain links TRBV18 with TRBJ2-7; D may be TRBD1 (6 bases). V was cut by 1 base and J by 2 bases, with 12 bases left in between. Per germline, CDR1 KGHSH and CDR2 LQKENI. This CDR3 is 15 amino acids long. In DNA, the CDR3 is TGTGCCAGCTCACCACTAGGACAGACGACCTACGAGCAGTACTTC. Amino acid sequence: CASSPLGQTTYEQYF.

Many counts were recorded for this clonotype. J is TRBJ2-1 and V is TRBV28, with 11 bases matching TRBD2. In germline, CDR1 is MDHEN, CDR2 SYDVKM. The CDR3 covers 15 residues. The trim removed 3 bases at V and 5 bases at J, leaving 3 bases unmatched. Here the CDR3 reads CASSFGLAGNNEQFF. The CDR3 region has the DNA TGTGCCAGCAGTTTTGGACTAGCGGGTAACAATGAGCAGTTCTTC.